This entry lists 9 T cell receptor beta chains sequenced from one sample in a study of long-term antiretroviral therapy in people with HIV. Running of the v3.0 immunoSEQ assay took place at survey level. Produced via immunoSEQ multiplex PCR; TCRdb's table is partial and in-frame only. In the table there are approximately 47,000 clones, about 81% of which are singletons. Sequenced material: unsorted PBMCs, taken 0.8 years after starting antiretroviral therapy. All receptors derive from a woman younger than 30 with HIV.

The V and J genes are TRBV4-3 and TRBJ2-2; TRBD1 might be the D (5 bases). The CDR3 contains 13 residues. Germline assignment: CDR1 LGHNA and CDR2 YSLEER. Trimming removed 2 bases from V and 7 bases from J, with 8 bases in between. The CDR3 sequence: CASSQRGLGELFF. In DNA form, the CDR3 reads TGCGCCAGCAGCCAAAGGGGCCTCGGGGAGCTGTTTTTT.

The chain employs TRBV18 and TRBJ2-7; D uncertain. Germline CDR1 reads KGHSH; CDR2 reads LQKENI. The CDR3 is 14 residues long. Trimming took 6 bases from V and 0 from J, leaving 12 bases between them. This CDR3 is CASSPTRSSYEQYF. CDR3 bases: TGTGCCAGCTCCCCCACCCGGAGCTCCTACGAGCAGTACTTC. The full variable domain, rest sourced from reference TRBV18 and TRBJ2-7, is NAGVMQNPRHLVRRRGQEARLRCSPMKGHSHVYWYRQLPEEGLKFMVYLQKENIIDESGMPKERFSAEFPKEGPSILRIQQVVRGDSAAYFCASSPTRSSYEQYFGPGTRLTVT.

The CDR3 protein is CASSNRDPDTQYF. CDR3 in DNA: TGCGCCAGCAGTAACCGGGACCCAGATACGCAGTATTTT. The V gene is TRBV10-1, the J gene TRBJ2-3; D tentatively reads TRBD1 or TRBD2 (5 bases each). This CDR3 is 13 amino acids long. Deletions cut 5 bases from V and 4 bases from J, with 10 bases between. In germline, CDR1 is WNHNN, CDR2 SYGVQD (reference sequence).

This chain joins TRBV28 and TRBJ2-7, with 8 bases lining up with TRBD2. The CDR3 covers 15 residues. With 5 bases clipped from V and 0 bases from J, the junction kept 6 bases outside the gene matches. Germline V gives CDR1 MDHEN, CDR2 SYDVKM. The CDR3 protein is CASSPGLGVSYEQYF. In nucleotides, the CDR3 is TGTGCCAGCAGTCCGGGACTAGGGGTCTCCTACGAGCAGTACTTC.

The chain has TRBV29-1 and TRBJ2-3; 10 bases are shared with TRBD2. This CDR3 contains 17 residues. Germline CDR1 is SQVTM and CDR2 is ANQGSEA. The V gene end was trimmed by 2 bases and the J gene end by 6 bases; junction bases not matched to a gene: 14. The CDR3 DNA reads TGCAGCGTTGAAAATTGGGCTAGCGGGAGTGAGTCGGATACGCAGTATTTT. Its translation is CSVENWASGSESDTQYF.

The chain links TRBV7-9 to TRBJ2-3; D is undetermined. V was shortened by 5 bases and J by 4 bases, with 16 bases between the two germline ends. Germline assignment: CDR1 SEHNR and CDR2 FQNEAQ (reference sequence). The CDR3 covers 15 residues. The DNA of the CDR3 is TGTGCCAGCAGCCCCCAGACGCCAGGTCCAGATACGCAGTATTTT. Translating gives CASSPQTPGPDTQYF.

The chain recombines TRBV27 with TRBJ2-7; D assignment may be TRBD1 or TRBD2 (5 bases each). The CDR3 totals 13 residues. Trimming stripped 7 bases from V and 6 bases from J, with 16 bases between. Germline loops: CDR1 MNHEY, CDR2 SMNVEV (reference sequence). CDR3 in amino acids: CASNEGPYGEQYF. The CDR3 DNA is TGTGCCAGCAACGAGGGACCATATGGCGAGCAGTACTTC.

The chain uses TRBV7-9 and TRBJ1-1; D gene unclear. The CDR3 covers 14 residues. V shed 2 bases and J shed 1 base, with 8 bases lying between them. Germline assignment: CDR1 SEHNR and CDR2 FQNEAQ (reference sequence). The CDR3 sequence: CASSLFMTNTEAFF. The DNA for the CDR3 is TGTGCCAGCAGCTTATTTATGACGAACACTGAAGCTTTCTTT.

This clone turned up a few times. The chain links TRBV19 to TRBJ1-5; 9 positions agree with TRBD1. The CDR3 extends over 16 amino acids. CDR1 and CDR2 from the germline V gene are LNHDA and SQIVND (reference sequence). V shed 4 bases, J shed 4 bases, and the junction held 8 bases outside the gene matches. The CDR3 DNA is TGTGCCAGTAGTAGCCCCACGGGACAGGGAAATCAGCCCCAGCATTTT. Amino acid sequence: CASSSPTGQGNQPQHF.